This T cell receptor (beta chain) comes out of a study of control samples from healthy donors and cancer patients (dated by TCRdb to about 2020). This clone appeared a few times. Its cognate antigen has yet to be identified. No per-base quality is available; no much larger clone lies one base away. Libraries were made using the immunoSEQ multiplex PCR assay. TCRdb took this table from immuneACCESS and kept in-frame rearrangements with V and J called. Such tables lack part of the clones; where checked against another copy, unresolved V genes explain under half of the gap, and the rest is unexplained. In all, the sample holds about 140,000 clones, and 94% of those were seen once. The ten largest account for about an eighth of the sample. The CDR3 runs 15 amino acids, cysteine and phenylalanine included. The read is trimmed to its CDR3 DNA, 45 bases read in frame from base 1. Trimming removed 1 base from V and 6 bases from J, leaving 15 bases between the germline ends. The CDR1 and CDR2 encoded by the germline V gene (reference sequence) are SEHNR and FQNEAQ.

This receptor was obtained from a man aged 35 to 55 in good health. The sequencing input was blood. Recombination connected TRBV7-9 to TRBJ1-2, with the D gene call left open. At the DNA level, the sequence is TGTGCCAGCAGCTTAGATAAATCGGGGATTGATGGCTACACCTTC. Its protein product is CASSLDKSGIDGYTF.